The text below deals with one T cell receptor beta chain. Its antigen is not identified. The PCR employed 60 Vbeta primers together with 13 Jbeta primers. Clones were read by immunoSEQ multiplex PCR, and TCRdb kept only the in-frame ones, dropping some. The sample totals some 50,000 clones. The data are from a study of cytomegalovirus exposure and HLA in healthy donors. General observations from the study: Available immune exposure information covered CMV serostatus only.

With 5 bases removed from V and 7 bases from J, the gap between germline ends came to 20 bases. CDR3 length equals 15 residues. Germline loops: CDR1 SGHTA, CDR2 FQGNSA. The V call is TRBV7-2, the J call TRBJ2-5; tentatively, D is TRBD2 (6 bases). The sequenced material came from PBMCs. The sequence came from a woman in her forties in good health and CMV-seronegative. The CDR3 DNA sequence: TGTGCCAGCAGCCCGGGGACTCACCAAAGGGGGACCCAGTACTTC. Translated: CASSPGTHQRGTQYF.